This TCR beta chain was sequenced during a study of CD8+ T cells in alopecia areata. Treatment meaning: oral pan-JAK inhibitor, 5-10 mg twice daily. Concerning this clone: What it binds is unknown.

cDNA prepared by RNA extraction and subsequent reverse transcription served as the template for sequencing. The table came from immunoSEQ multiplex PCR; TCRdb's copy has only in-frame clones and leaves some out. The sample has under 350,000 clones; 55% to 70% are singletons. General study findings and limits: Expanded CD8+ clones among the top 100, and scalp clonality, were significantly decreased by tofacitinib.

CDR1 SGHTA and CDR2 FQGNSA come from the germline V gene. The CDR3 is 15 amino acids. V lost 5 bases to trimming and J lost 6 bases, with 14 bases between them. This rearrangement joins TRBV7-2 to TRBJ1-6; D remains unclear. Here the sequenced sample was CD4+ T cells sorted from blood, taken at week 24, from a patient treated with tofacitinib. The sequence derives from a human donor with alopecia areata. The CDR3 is CASSRAQNTNSPLHF. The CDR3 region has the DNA TGTGCCAGCAGCCGCGCCCAGAACACTAATTCACCCCTCCACTTT.